Listed below are T cell receptor beta chains from one sample, sequenced in a study of beta chain features in type 1 diabetes. Produced via immunoSEQ multiplex PCR; TCRdb's table is partial and in-frame only. The sample has nearly 700,000 clones, roughly 13% seen once. The sample consisted of naive CD4+ T cells from blood. These receptors were taken from a man younger than 35 with type 1 diabetes. Both conserved end residues are part of each CDR3. The D gene is left open where the match is weak. Some rows mark clone size as missing; the rest say once, few, many or name a class of expanded clone.

abundance	d_gene	len	j_gene	v_gene	CDR3aa	CDR3nt
.	.	13	TRBJ2-2	TRBV29-1	CSSAERNTGELFF	TGCAGCTCCGCCGAGAGGAACACCGGGGAGCTGTTTTTT
.	.	15	TRBJ2-3	TRBV9	CASSVENRETDTQYF	TGTGCCAGCAGCGTAGAGAACAGGGAGACAGATACGCAGTATTTT
few	.	15	TRBJ1-2	TRBV5-4	CASSPGAGWNYGYTF	TGTGCCAGCAGCCCGGGGGCAGGGTGGAACTATGGCTACACCTTC
few	TRBD1	15	TRBJ2-7	TRBV28	CASRTPQGSSYEQYF	TGTGCCAGCAGAACCCCACAGGGGTCCTCCTACGAGCAGTACTTC
.	.	13	TRBJ2-1	TRBV14	CASSYLNINEQFF	TGTGCCAGCAGCTACTTAAACATCAATGAGCAGTTCTTC
few	TRBD2	16	TRBJ2-5	TRBV19	CASSGGLETYQETQYF	TGTGCCAGTAGTGGGGGACTAGAGACGTACCAAGAGACCCAGTACTTC
few	.	13	TRBJ1-1	TRBV30	CAWELAGLTEAFF	TGTGCCTGGGAGCTGGCGGGGCTCACTGAAGCTTTCTTT
.	.	15	TRBJ1-1	TRBV5-1	CASSSPVVGGTEAFF	TGCGCCAGCAGCTCCCCGGTCGTGGGTGGCACTGAAGCTTTCTTT
.	TRBD1	19	TRBJ1-2	TRBV4-1	CASSQFERGRRHANYGYTF	TGCGCCAGCAGCCAATTTGAAAGGGGGCGACGCCACGCTAACTATGGCTACACCTTC
.	.	12	TRBJ2-7	TRBV10-3	CAISELDKVQYF	TGTGCCATCAGTGAGCTTGACAAGGTTCAGTACTTC
.	.	13	TRBJ2-5	TRBV5-4	CASSLDGGLTQYF	TGTGCCAGCAGCTTGGATGGGGGGCTGACCCAGTACTTC
.	TRBD2	15	TRBJ2-1	TRBV7-7	CASSLSGGTYNEQFF	TGTGCTAGCAGCCTGAGCGGGGGCACCTACAATGAGCAGTTCTTC
few	.	13	TRBJ2-5	TRBV7-9	CASSLPTVETQYF	TGTGCCAGCAGCTTACCCACGGTCGAGACCCAGTACTTC
.	.	11	TRBJ2-1	TRBV20-1	CSAVSGNEQFF	TGCAGTGCTGTTAGCGGTAATGAGCAGTTCTTC
.	.	14	TRBJ2-3	TRBV5-1	CASSPGAATDTQYF	TGCGCCAGCAGCCCTGGCGCGGCCACAGATACGCAGTATTTT
few	.	13	TRBJ1-4	TRBV25-1	CASSRQVREKLFF	TGTGCCAGCAGTCGCCAAGTTCGGGAAAAACTGTTTTTT
.	.	14	TRBJ2-2	TRBV5-1	CASSFEGLTGELFF	TGCGCCAGCAGCTTCGAAGGGCTCACCGGGGAGCTGTTTTTT
few	.	15	TRBJ2-1	TRBV2	CASSDLAGSYNEQFF	TGTGCCAGCAGTGATCTCGCAGGGTCCTACAATGAGCAGTTCTTC
few	.	13	TRBJ1-5	TRBV10-3	CAISIQEDQPQHF	TGTGCCATCAGTATACAGGAAGATCAGCCCCAGCATTTT
few	.	14	TRBJ2-5	TRBV29-1	CSVLPGHIRETQYF	TGCAGCGTCCTCCCGGGGCACATCAGGGAGACCCAGTACTTC
few	.	14	TRBJ2-3	TRBV2	CASSADYGTDTQYF	TGTGCCAGCAGTGCAGACTACGGCACAGATACGCAGTATTTT
few	.	13	TRBJ1-1	TRBV27	CASSWGGNTEAFF	TGTGCCAGCAGTTGGGGAGGGAACACTGAAGCTTTCTTT
.	.	14	TRBJ2-5	TRBV2	CASSNRAGPETQYF	TGTGCCAGCAGTAATCGAGCAGGTCCAGAGACCCAGTACTTC
few	TRBD2	15	TRBJ2-1	TRBV6-5	CASSYSSGAYNEQFF	TGTGCCAGCAGTTACTCGAGCGGGGCCTACAATGAGCAGTTCTTC
few	TRBD1	19	TRBJ1-3	TRBV28	CASSTGGWGGQDGGNTIYF	TGTGCCAGCTCTACTGGGGGCTGGGGGGGACAGGACGGTGGAAACACCATATATTTT
few	TRBD2	15	TRBJ2-1	TRBV14	CASSQGRGVYNEQFF	TGTGCCAGCAGCCAGGGGCGGGGGGTCTATAATGAGCAGTTCTTC
.	.	11	TRBJ1-1	TRBV29-1	CSVRPGPEAFF	TGCAGCGTTAGGCCGGGCCCTGAAGCTTTCTTT
.	TRBD1	14	TRBJ2-7	TRBV30	CAWSVTGGSSVQYF	TGTGCCTGGAGTGTAACAGGGGGCTCTTCGGTGCAGTACTTC
few	.	14	TRBJ1-2	TRBV28	CASSPVADNYGYTF	TGTGCCAGCAGTCCGGTGGCAGACAACTATGGCTACACCTTC
.	.	14	TRBJ2-7	TRBV2	CASSEAPVSYEQYF	TGTGCCAGCAGTGAAGCGCCGGTCTCCTACGAGCAGTACTTC
few	.	14	TRBJ1-2	TRBV28	CASSFIPPAGGYTF	TGTGCCAGCAGTTTCATCCCCCCGGCCGGGGGCTACACCTTC
.	.	14	TRBJ2-1	TRBV7-8	CASSFRGSYNEQFF	TGTGCCAGCAGCTTCCGGGGCTCCTACAATGAGCAGTTCTTC
few	.	14	TRBJ2-3	TRBV4-2	CASSQETGTDTQYF	TGTGCCAGCAGCCAAGAGACCGGGACGGATACGCAGTATTTT
few	.	13	TRBJ2-7	TRBV5-4	CASSTPDAYEQYF	TGTGCCAGCAGTACACCGGACGCCTACGAGCAGTACTTC
.	TRBD1	16	TRBJ2-2	TRBV5-8	CASSLAIGQATGELFF	TGTGCCAGCAGCTTGGCGATTGGACAGGCCACCGGGGAGCTGTTTTTT
few	TRBD1	15	TRBJ1-5	TRBV7-9	CASSLTGFDNQPQHF	TGTGCCAGCAGCCTGACAGGGTTTGACAATCAGCCCCAGCATTTT
few	.	13	TRBJ2-1	TRBV28	CASSFGGSDEQFF	TGTGCCAGCAGTTTTGGGGGTTCAGATGAGCAGTTCTTC